The 29 T cell receptor beta chains listed next were all sequenced from one sample in a study of somatic mutations in cytotoxic T cells in rheumatoid arthritis. TCRdb keeps only in-frame clones here, not all; method: immunoSEQ multiplex PCR. Among 2,500 to 4,000 clones listed, about four fifths were seen once. Material for sequencing was CD8+ T cells sorted from blood. These receptors came from a woman aged 45-65 years with rheumatoid arthritis.

The chain has TRBV29-1 and TRBJ2-3, with 7 bases identical to TRBD1. Germline V gene sequence: CDR1 SQVTM, CDR2 ANQGSEA. The CDR3 runs 13 residues. Unmatched junction bases numbered 7, after V lost 6 bases and J lost 4 bases. This CDR3 is CSVRTGLSDTQYF. CDR3 in DNA: TGCAGCGTACGGACAGGTCTTTCAGATACGCAGTATTTT.

The chain is built from TRBV27 and TRBJ2-1; TRBD2 matches 14 bases. The trim removed 7 bases at V and 6 bases at J, leaving 2 bases unmatched. Germline V lookup: CDR1 MNHEY, CDR2 SMNVEV (reference sequence). This CDR3 contains 14 residues. CDR3 sequence (DNA): TGTGCCAGCAAGACTAGCGGGAGGGCCAATGAGCAGTTCTTC. Encoded protein: CASKTSGRANEQFF.

In this sample, this clone turned up a few times. The chain combines TRBV5-5 with TRBJ2-7; 8 nucleotides line up with TRBD2. CDR3 length equals 15 residues. Germline V gives CDR1 SGHKS, CDR2 YYEKEE (reference sequence). Germline trimming cut 0 bases from V and 0 bases from J; bases unmatched to any gene: 2. The CDR3 protein is CASSLETSGSYEQYF. CDR3 nucleotide sequence: TGTGCCAGCAGCTTGGAAACTAGCGGCTCCTACGAGCAGTACTTC.

The chain joins TRBV30 to TRBJ1-3; 8 positions match TRBD1. Trimming cost V 5 bases and J 4 bases; bases outside gene matches: 7. The CDR3 length is 14 residues. The germline CDR1 and CDR2 sequences are GTSNPN and SVGIG (reference sequence). CDR3 amino acids: CAWYWTGKGNTIYF. CDR3 nucleotides: TGTGCCTGGTACTGGACAGGGAAAGGAAACACCATATATTTT.

V and J are TRBV27 and TRBJ2-7; D is unresolved. Trimming pared 4 bases from V and 2 bases from J, leaving 12 bases between. CDR1 MNHEY and CDR2 SMNVEV come from the germline V gene (reference sequence). This CDR3 is built from 14 residues. This CDR3 reads CASSSRDKTYEQYF. The CDR3 nucleotides are TGTGCCAGCAGTTCCCGCGACAAAACCTACGAGCAGTACTTC.

In its sample, this clone was seen once. V and J are TRBV9 and TRBJ2-1; no definite D call. V was shortened by 3 bases and J by 6 bases, with 10 bases between the two germline ends. The V gene's germline CDR1 is SGDLS and CDR2 YYNGEE. The CDR3 covers 13 residues. CDR3 sequence: CASSDPVANEQFF. The CDR3 region has the DNA TGTGCCAGCAGCGACCCAGTCGCCAATGAGCAGTTCTTC.

This clone was seen only once. The chain employs TRBV2 and TRBJ2-1; 11 nucleotides match TRBD2. CDR3 length: 15 amino acids. Per the germline V gene, CDR1 is SNHLY and CDR2 is FYNNEI. The ends lost 3 bases at V and 8 bases at J; junction bases unmatched: 6. CDR3: CASSEPGLAAYEQFF. DNA for the CDR3: TGTGCCAGCAGTGAGCCGGGACTAGCGGCTTATGAGCAGTTCTTC.

CDR3 nucleotides: TGTGCCAGCAGCTCTGGACTAGCGGGAGTCAATGAGCAGTTCTTC. This gives the protein CASSSGLAGVNEQFF. The gene calls are TRBV6-5 and TRBJ2-1; TRBD2 agrees at 13 bases. With V trimmed by 6 bases and J by 6 bases, 5 bases remained unmatched. CDR1 is MNHEY, CDR2 SVGAGI, per germline. CDR3 size: 15 residues.

This chain's CDR3 is CASSRTSREQYF. In nucleotides, the CDR3 is TGTGCCAGCAGCCGAACCTCGAGGGAGCAGTACTTC. This sequence joins TRBV7-3 and TRBJ2-7; D not resolved. V lost 5 bases, J lost 7 bases, and 12 bases lay in between. The CDR3 length is 12 residues. CDR1 is SGHTA, CDR2 FQGTGA, per germline.

This clone was seen a few times. This chain links TRBV15 with TRBJ2-7; 8 bases are shared with TRBD1. The CDR3 sequence is 15 residues long. V trimming: 5 bases; J trimming: 3 bases; junction bases outside the gene matches: 9. Germline V lookup: CDR1 LNHNV, CDR2 YYDKDF (reference sequence). The CDR3 nucleotides are TGTGCCACCAGCCCGCTCCGGGACAGGATCTACGAGCAGTACTTC. This codes for CATSPLRDRIYEQYF.

The gene calls are TRBV27 and TRBJ1-4; 7 bases line up with TRBD1. The trim removed 8 bases at V and 4 bases at J, leaving 13 bases unmatched. CDR1 and CDR2 (germline): MNHEY, SMNVEV (reference sequence). There are 16 residues in the CDR3. The CDR3 sequence is CASATYTTGLNEKLFF. CDR3 sequence (DNA): TGTGCCAGCGCTACATATACGACAGGGCTTAATGAAAAACTGTTTTTT.

V usage is TRBV7-9 and J usage is TRBJ1-5; D is unclear. CDR1 and CDR2 (germline): SEHNR, FQNEAQ (reference sequence). The V and J ends lost 5 bases and 4 bases respectively, with 9 bases between them. The CDR3 loop spans 13 amino acids. CDR3 protein: CASSPAGNQPQHF. The CDR3 nucleotides read TGTGCCAGCAGCCCCGCGGGTAATCAGCCCCAGCATTTT.

The V call is TRBV9, the J call TRBJ2-1, with TRBD2 matching 13 bases. The CDR3 loop spans 15 amino acids. Germline values: CDR1 SGDLS, CDR2 YYNGEE. V lost 6 bases and J lost 2; bases outside the gene matches: 2. Here the CDR3 reads CASTGLAGAYNEQFF. The CDR3 DNA reads TGTGCCAGCACTGGACTAGCGGGAGCCTACAATGAGCAGTTCTTC.

This chain links TRBV2 with TRBJ2-3, with D perhaps TRBD1 (5 bases). The V and J ends lost 0 bases and 3 bases respectively, with 13 bases between them. Germline loops: CDR1 SNHLY, CDR2 FYNNEI. This CDR3 has 16 residues. The DNA for the CDR3 is TGTGCCAGCAGTGAAGCAGGGGATACGTGGACAGATACGCAGTATTTT. It encodes CASSEAGDTWTDTQYF.

This clone was detected only a few times. The junction differs from germline at one of its ends, possibly a read error. The chain has TRBV7-7 and TRBJ2-1; tentatively, D is TRBD1 (5 bases). This CDR3 is 15 amino acids long. Germline V gene lookup returns CDR1 SSHAT and CDR2 FNYEAQ (reference sequence). CDR3 nucleotide sequence: TGTGCTAGCAGCCCAGACAGTTCGGGCTACAATGAGCAGTTCTTC. Its translation: CASSPDSSGYNEQFF.

The chain links TRBV19 to TRBJ2-1; 12 nucleotides align to TRBD2. This CDR3 comprises 14 residues. Losses at the gene ends were 5 bases for V and 6 bases for J; bases not matched to a gene: 2. Germline V gene sequence: CDR1 LNHDA, CDR2 SQIVND (reference sequence). The CDR3 protein is CASSGLAGTNEQFF. The CDR3 DNA reads TGTGCCAGTAGTGGACTAGCGGGAACCAATGAGCAGTTCTTC. Complete variable domain (other parts from reference TRBV19 and TRBJ2-1): DGGITQSPKYLFRKEGQNVTLSCEQNLNHDAMYWYRQDPGQGLRLIYYSQIVNDFQKGDIAEGYSVSREKKESFPLTVTSAQKNPTAFYLCASSGLAGTNEQFFGPGTRLTVL.

The V and J genes are TRBV15 and TRBJ1-5; the match to TRBD1 covers 11 bases. Per the germline V gene, CDR1 is LNHNV and CDR2 is YYDKDF (reference sequence). CDR3 size: 18 residues. With V trimmed by 4 bases and J by 0 bases, 8 bases remained unmatched. CDR3 loop: CATSTRTGGDYSNQPQHF. For the CDR3, the DNA is TGTGCCACCAGCACCCGGACAGGGGGCGATTATAGCAATCAGCCCCAGCATTTT.

The V call is TRBV7-3, the J call TRBJ1-1; unclear D gene. V was pared by 0 bases and J by 4 bases, with 15 bases between. Looked up from germline, CDR1 is SGHTA and CDR2 is FQGTGA. The CDR3 consists of 16 residues. CDR3 sequence reads: CASSLTSAGRGTEAFF. The CDR3 DNA follows: TGTGCCAGCAGCTTAACGTCCGCCGGGCGGGGCACTGAAGCTTTCTTT.

This clone was observed a few times. The V and J genes are TRBV5-1 and TRBJ2-1; perhaps TRBD2 as D (5 bases). Germline V gene sequence: CDR1 SGHRS, CDR2 YFSETQ. The CDR3 totals 12 residues. Trimming removed 0 bases at V and 9 bases at J, with 7 bases between. In DNA form, the CDR3 reads TGCGCCAGCAGCTTGGGTACTAGTGAGCAGTTCTTC. This gives the protein CASSLGTSEQFF.

The chain links TRBV4-3 to TRBJ1-5; no clear D. Germline CDR1 LGHNA, CDR2 YSLEER. This CDR3 is built from 14 residues. Trimming took off 3 bases at V and 4 bases at J, with 10 bases between the two ends. The CDR3 is CASSQIFGNQPQHF. The CDR3 nucleotides are TGCGCCAGCAGCCAGATCTTCGGGAATCAGCCCCAGCATTTT.

This rearrangement joins TRBV5-1 to TRBJ2-4; 8 bases agree with TRBD2. J gave up 0 bases and V 0 bases, and 5 bases lay outside the gene matches. The CDR3 is made up of 17 amino acids. The germline V gene encodes CDR1 SGHRS and CDR2 YFSETQ. DNA for the CDR3: TGCGCCAGCAGCTTGGACCCACTAGCGGTAGCCAAAAACATTCAGTACTTC. This encodes CASSLDPLAVAKNIQYF.

This clone was observed a single time. This chain uses TRBV28 with TRBJ2-7, with 7 bases aligning to TRBD1. The CDR3 consists of 14 residues. In germline, CDR1 is MDHEN, CDR2 SYDVKM. V shed 6 bases, J shed 3 bases, and the junction held 8 bases outside the gene matches. CDR3 DNA: TGTGCCAGCAGCTCGACAGGGTTGGGCTACGAGCAGTACTTC. Translating gives CASSSTGLGYEQYF. Drawing the rest from reference TRBV28 and TRBJ2-7, the complete variable domain is DVKVTQSSRYLVKRTGEKVFLECVQDMDHENMFWYRQDPGLGLRLIYFSYDVKMKEKGDIPEGYSVSREKKERFSLILESASTNQTSMYLCASSSTGLGYEQYFGPGTRLTVT.

The chain has TRBV7-6 and TRBJ2-1; maybe TRBD2 (5 bases). The CDR3 runs to 15 residues. Germline V lookup: CDR1 SGHVS, CDR2 FNYEAQ. Trimming pared 4 bases from V and 4 bases from J, leaving 14 bases between. The CDR3 DNA follows: TGTGCCAGCAGCTCCCTTAGCGAGGCGTACAATGAGCAGTTCTTC. It encodes CASSSLSEAYNEQFF.

J is TRBJ2-7 and V is TRBV7-8; 7 positions agree with TRBD2. CDR3 length: 14 amino acids. With V trimmed by 6 bases and J by 0 bases, 5 bases remained unmatched. The germline V gene encodes CDR1 SGHVS and CDR2 FQNEAQ. The CDR3 loop is CASSPSGNSYEQYF. In nucleotides, the CDR3 is TGTGCCAGCAGTCCTAGCGGAAACTCCTACGAGCAGTACTTC.

This chain connects TRBV5-1 to TRBJ1-1, with 9 bases that match TRBD1. Germline CDR1 is SGHRS and CDR2 is YFSETQ. The J segment lost 0 bases and the V segment lost 1 base, leaving 7 bases of the junction unmatched. The CDR3 runs 17 residues. For the CDR3, the DNA is TGCGCCAGCAGCTTGCAGGGACAGGGCACCATGAACACTGAAGCTTTCTTT. Protein: CASSLQGQGTMNTEAFF.

In its sample, this clone was seen a few times. V usage is TRBV6-6 and J usage is TRBJ2-3; 8 bases agree with TRBD2. V trimming: 2 bases; J trimming: 6 bases; junction bases outside the gene matches: 7. The CDR3 runs to 15 residues. CDR1 MNHNY and CDR2 SVGAGI come from the germline V gene (reference sequence). The CDR3 DNA reads as TGTGCCAGCAGTTACGGTGGGACTAGTTACGATACGCAGTATTTT. Protein product: CASSYGGTSYDTQYF.

The V call is TRBV7-2, the J call TRBJ1-3; D perhaps matches TRBD1 (6 bases). Trimming pared 3 bases from V and 0 bases from J, leaving 9 bases between. This CDR3 comprises 15 residues. Germline CDR1 is SGHTA and CDR2 is FQGNSA. CDR3 loop: CASSFLGGSGNTIYF. The CDR3 nucleotides are TGTGCCAGCAGCTTCTTAGGGGGCTCTGGAAACACCATATATTTT.

The chain couples TRBV7-8 to TRBJ2-7, with 7 nucleotides matching TRBD1. The ends lost 5 bases at V and 4 bases at J; junction bases unmatched: 5. The germline CDR1 and CDR2 sequences are SGHVS and FQNEAQ. There are 13 residues in the CDR3. The CDR3 sequence is CASSRRGRYEQYF. The DNA of the CDR3 is TGTGCCAGCAGCCGAAGGGGGCGGTACGAGCAGTACTTC. Based on the CDR3 plus reference TRBV7-8 and TRBJ2-7, the full variable domain is GAGVSQSPRYKVAKRGQDVALRCDPISGHVSLFWYQQALGQGPEFLTYFQNEAQLDKSGLPSDRFFAERPEGSVSTLKIQRTQQEDSAVYLCASSRRGRYEQYFGPGTRLTVT.

The chain couples TRBV6-6 to TRBJ2-1; 7 positions agree with TRBD2. Germline CDR1 and CDR2: MNHNY and SVGAGI (reference sequence). Trimming at V came to 2 bases and at J to 2 bases, leaving 0 bases not matched to a gene. This CDR3 has 14 residues. The CDR3 region has the DNA TGTGCCAGCAGTTACGGGGGGGCCTACAATGAGCAGTTCTTC. It yields the protein CASSYGGAYNEQFF.